A single sample gave rise to the 25 T cell receptor beta chains below, sequenced in a study of blood T cell repertoires in COVID-19. The protocol was immunoSEQ multiplex PCR, while the TCRdb copy is restricted to in-frame clones and leaves out a portion. The table records about 190,000 clones, approximately 79% of them present only once. The specimen was peripheral blood. The origin of the receptors is a woman between 45 and 65 years old with acute or convalescent COVID-19.

The chain carries TRBV5-1 and TRBJ1-6, with D perhaps matching TRBD1 (5 bases). Germline loops: CDR1 SGHRS, CDR2 YFSETQ. The CDR3 extends over 14 amino acids. Trimming left V 1 base short and J 4 bases short, with 6 bases between. CDR3 in amino acids: CASSLSGYNSPLHF. The CDR3 region has the DNA TGCGCCAGCAGCTTGTCAGGGTATAATTCACCCCTCCACTTT.

The rearrangement links TRBV19 to TRBJ2-4; D unresolved. The CDR3 sequence is 14 residues long. V shed 3 bases and J shed 6 bases, with 12 bases lying between them. Germline V gene lookup returns CDR1 LNHDA and CDR2 SQIVND (reference sequence). The CDR3 DNA is TGTGCCAGTAGTATCGGCTCCACGGGAAACATTCAGTACTTC. Protein sequence: CASSIGSTGNIQYF.

V is TRBV19 and J is TRBJ1-5, with TRBD1 matching 7 bases. The V segment lost 3 bases and the J segment 6 bases; nucleotides outside the gene matches: 8. In germline, CDR1 is LNHDA, CDR2 SQIVND (reference sequence). The CDR3 sequence is 15 residues long. CDR3 bases: TGTGCCAGTAGTATCGAGGAGGGGGCCGGTCAGCCCCAGCATTTT. This codes for CASSIEEGAGQPQHF.

This clone was counted a single time. The chain employs TRBV4-1 and TRBJ1-1; D possibly corresponds to TRBD1 (6 bases). Germline-derived CDR1 and CDR2 are MGHRA and YSYEKL. V was trimmed by 0 bases and J by 9 bases, leaving 17 bases between them. The CDR3 loop spans 15 amino acids. The CDR3 sequence is CASSQEERTDLKAFF. CDR3 coding DNA: TGCGCCAGCAGCCAAGAGGAAAGGACAGACCTTAAAGCTTTCTTT.

This clone was found a few times. This chain links TRBV28 with TRBJ2-7, with D possibly TRBD1 on 6 matching bases. Trimming stripped 4 bases from V and 1 base from J, with 17 bases between. Germline V lookup: CDR1 MDHEN, CDR2 SYDVKM. This CDR3 is 16 amino acids long. CDR3 sequence reads: CASSSDGSDRSYEQYF. The CDR3 nucleotides read TGTGCCAGCAGTTCGGATGGGAGCGACAGGTCCTACGAGCAGTACTTC.

V is TRBV7-2 and J is TRBJ1-5; the D is unclear. The CDR3 contains 15 residues. V lost 5 bases, J lost 1 base, and 12 bases lay in between. Germline V CDR1 and CDR2: SGHTA, FQGNSA. Here the CDR3 DNA reads TGTGCCAGCAGCCTTAAGGGAGCAAGCAATCAGCCCCAGCATTTT. Amino acid sequence: CASSLKGASNQPQHF.

The chain joins TRBV7-9 to TRBJ2-7, with 7 bases lining up with TRBD1. The CDR3 is 13 amino acids. Germline loops: CDR1 SEHNR, CDR2 FQNEAQ (reference sequence). V lost 5 bases, J lost 6 bases, and 7 bases stayed unmatched. CDR3 DNA: TGTGCCAGCAGCCTACAGGGGTTCACCGAGCAGTACTTC. Its translation: CASSLQGFTEQYF.

V and J are TRBV7-2 and TRBJ1-6; D unresolved. This CDR3 comprises 13 residues. Germline CDR1 is SGHTA and CDR2 is FQGNSA. V gave up 5 bases and J gave up 10 bases, with 12 bases separating them. CDR3 protein: CASSPRYESPLHF. The CDR3 DNA follows: TGTGCCAGCAGCCCCCGATATGAGTCACCCCTCCACTTT.

The chain uses TRBV6-1 and TRBJ2-2; 7 nucleotides agree with TRBD2. Per germline, CDR1 MNHNS and CDR2 SASEGT. This CDR3 has 15 residues. J was trimmed by 1 base and V by 2 bases; bases with no gene match: 1. DNA for the CDR3: TGTGCCAGCAGTGAATTAGCGGGGAACACCGGGGAGCTGTTTTTT. Translated, it gives CASSELAGNTGELFF.

The rearrangement links TRBV7-6 to TRBJ2-6, with TRBD2 as a possible D gene (7 bases). This CDR3 spans 16 amino acids. The ends were cut back, 5 bases at V and 0 bases at J, with 11 bases in the middle. Germline V gives CDR1 SGHVS, CDR2 FNYEAQ. CDR3 DNA sequence: TGTGCCAGCAGCCCGCGGGGGCTCTCTGGGGCCAACGTCCTGACTTTC. This encodes CASSPRGLSGANVLTF. Filled out from reference TRBV7-6 and TRBJ2-6, the complete variable domain reads GAGVSQSPRYKVTKRGQDVALRCDPISGHVSLYWYRQALGQGPEFLTYFNYEAQQDKSGLPNDRFSAERPEGSISTLTIQRTEQRDSAMYRCASSPRGLSGANVLTFGAGSRLTVL.

The chain combines TRBV9 with TRBJ2-3, with TRBD2 as a possible D gene (6 bases). Germline V gene sequence: CDR1 SGDLS, CDR2 YYNGEE. This CDR3 comprises 14 residues. V was clipped by 0 bases and J by 8 bases, with 13 bases between them. CDR3 protein: CASSVVRLGGTQYF. The CDR3 region has the DNA TGTGCCAGCAGCGTAGTCCGCCTCGGGGGTACGCAGTATTTT.

The chain recombines TRBV18 with TRBJ1-3; no firm D call. The CDR3 is 15 amino acids. Germline CDR1 is KGHSH and CDR2 is LQKENI. Between the trimmed V and J ends, which lost 2 bases and 0 bases, there was a span of 8 bases. CDR3 residues: CASSPGVASGNTIYF. DNA of the CDR3: TGTGCCAGCTCACCAGGAGTAGCCTCTGGAAACACCATATATTTT. The full variable domain, in which reference TRBV18 and TRBJ1-3 provide the parts outside the CDR3, is NAGVMQNPRHLVRRRGQEARLRCSPMKGHSHVYWYRQLPEEGLKFMVYLQKENIIDESGMPKERFSAEFPKEGPSILRIQQVVRGDSAAYFCASSPGVASGNTIYFGEGSWLTVV.

The chain recombines TRBV9 with TRBJ1-3, with TRBD1 as a possible D gene (6 bases). The V gene's germline CDR1 is SGDLS and CDR2 YYNGEE. This CDR3 has 14 residues. V was shortened by 0 bases and J by 8 bases, with 12 bases between the two germline ends. The CDR3 sequence: CASSVEGGSDTIYF. As DNA, the CDR3 is TGTGCCAGCAGCGTAGAAGGGGGTTCTGACACCATATATTTT.

V gene TRBV29-1 combines with J gene TRBJ2-5; the D gene is possibly TRBD2 (6 bases). This CDR3 region has 12 residues. V gave up 3 bases and J gave up 3 bases, with 8 bases separating them. Germline CDR1 is SQVTM and CDR2 is ANQGSEA. In DNA, the CDR3 is TGCAGCGTTGAGGCTAGCGAAGAGACCCAGTACTTC. Translated, it gives CSVEASEETQYF.

The rearrangement links TRBV6-5 to TRBJ1-5; 8 bases are a match to TRBD1. The CDR3 contains 14 residues. The V gene's germline CDR1 is MNHEY and CDR2 SVGAGI. V dropped 10 bases and J dropped 4; count of bases not matched to a gene: 9. The CDR3 sequence is CATNRDRRNQPQHF. CDR3 DNA: TGTGCCACCAACCGGGACAGGCGAAATCAGCCCCAGCATTTT.

The rearrangement joins TRBV7-8 to TRBJ1-1; D unresolved. Trimming cost V 0 bases and J 1 base, with 6 bases left between them. The germline V gene encodes CDR1 SGHVS and CDR2 FQNEAQ. CDR3 length: 14 residues. The CDR3 spells CASSLAGPNTEAFF. The DNA for the CDR3 is TGTGCCAGCAGCTTAGCTGGGCCGAACACTGAAGCTTTCTTT. Using reference TRBV7-8 and TRBJ1-1 for the parts outside the CDR3, the full variable domain is GAGVSQSPRYKVAKRGQDVALRCDPISGHVSLFWYQQALGQGPEFLTYFQNEAQLDKSGLPSDRFFAERPEGSVSTLKIQRTQQEDSAVYLCASSLAGPNTEAFFGQGTRLTVV.

The chain links TRBV19 to TRBJ1-5, with 8 bases lining up with TRBD1. Germline trimming cut 6 bases from V and 4 bases from J; bases unmatched to any gene: 8. The CDR3 has 15 residues. Germline values: CDR1 LNHDA, CDR2 SQIVND (reference sequence). The CDR3 nucleotides read TGTGCCAGTAGCAGGACAGGGAAAATAAATCAGCCCCAGCATTTT. This codes for CASSRTGKINQPQHF.

This chain connects TRBV19 to TRBJ2-7, with D tentatively TRBD2 (5 bases). The CDR3 has 13 amino acids. Germline V gene lookup returns CDR1 LNHDA and CDR2 SQIVND (reference sequence). V was cut by 3 bases and J by 7 bases, with 13 bases left in between. CDR3 in amino acids: CASSMMAWREQYF. The CDR3 region has the DNA TGTGCCAGTAGTATGATGGCCTGGAGGGAGCAGTACTTC. Together with reference TRBV19 and TRBJ2-7, the CDR3 gives the full variable domain: DGGITQSPKYLFRKEGQNVTLSCEQNLNHDAMYWYRQDPGQGLRLIYYSQIVNDFQKGDIAEGYSVSREKKESFPLTVTSAQKNPTAFYLCASSMMAWREQYFGPGTRLTVT.

The table lists this clone with a few counts. The rearrangement uses TRBV28 and TRBJ1-3; 7 bases agree with TRBD1. Unmatched junction bases numbered 5, after V lost 6 bases and J lost 0 bases. The CDR3 loop spans 15 amino acids. Germline-derived CDR1 and CDR2 are MDHEN and SYDVKM. CDR3 sequence reads: CASRETGVSGNTIYF. The CDR3 DNA reads as TGTGCCAGCAGGGAAACAGGGGTCTCTGGAAACACCATATATTTT.

The rearrangement uses TRBV7-2 and TRBJ2-1; no clear D gene. Trimming pared 1 base from V and 4 bases from J, leaving 11 bases between. Germline V gene sequence: CDR1 SGHTA, CDR2 FQGNSA. CDR3 size: 15 residues. The CDR3 sequence: CASSLGTLSYNEQFF. The CDR3, as DNA: TGTGCCAGCAGCTTAGGCACTCTTTCGTACAATGAGCAGTTCTTC.

The rearrangement uses TRBV6-6 and TRBJ2-7; 7 bases agree with TRBD1. Germline V gene lookup returns CDR1 MNHNY and CDR2 SVGAGI (reference sequence). The CDR3 is 15 residues long. V lost 5 bases and J lost 1; bases outside the gene matches: 8. The CDR3 DNA is TGTGCCAGCAGTCCGCCCGGGACAGCATCCTACGAGCAGTACTTC. This gives the protein CASSPPGTASYEQYF.

The chain links TRBV7-2 to TRBJ2-5; TRBD2 might be the D (6 bases). With 5 bases removed from V and 4 bases from J, the gap between germline ends came to 20 bases. Per germline, CDR1 SGHTA and CDR2 FQGNSA. The CDR3 is 16 amino acids. The CDR3 DNA reads TGTGCCAGCAGCCCCCTGCGTGGGGGAGGAAGAGAGACCCAGTACTTC. Amino acid sequence: CASSPLRGGGRETQYF. Filled out from reference TRBV7-2 and TRBJ2-5, the complete variable domain reads GAGVSQSPSNKVTEKGKDVELRCDPISGHTALYWYRQSLGQGLEFLIYFQGNSAPDKSGLPSDRFSAERTGGSVSTLTIQRTQQEDSAVYLCASSPLRGGGRETQYFGPGTRLLVL.

V gene TRBV6-6 combines with J gene TRBJ2-7; the match to TRBD1 covers 7 bases. Germline CDR1 is MNHNY and CDR2 is SVGAGI (reference sequence). The length of the CDR3 is 13 residues. The junction had 5 bases not matched to a gene; V was cut back by 2 bases and J by 7 bases. As DNA, the CDR3 is TGTGCCAGCAGTTACGAGGGGGCTTGGGAGCAGTACTTC. This gives the protein CASSYEGAWEQYF.

The CDR3 is CAISESDRTNYGYTF. CDR3 in DNA: TGTGCCATCAGTGAGTCCGACAGGACGAACTATGGCTACACCTTC. The rearrangement uses TRBV10-3 and TRBJ1-2; D possibly corresponds to TRBD1 (6 bases). This CDR3 has 15 amino acids. V shed 0 bases and J shed 2 bases, with 10 bases lying between them. The germline gives CDR1 ENHRY, CDR2 SYGVKD.

This clone showed up just once. V is TRBV5-1 and J is TRBJ2-5, with 7 bases aligning to TRBD1. Germline lookup yields CDR1 SGHRS and CDR2 YFSETQ. The V and J ends lost 0 bases and 1 base, in that order; junction bases with no gene match: 15. The CDR3 is 19 residues long. The CDR3: CASSLARIGGRGFQETQYF. The CDR3 DNA follows: TGCGCCAGCAGCTTGGCCAGGATAGGGGGCCGAGGATTCCAAGAGACCCAGTACTTC.